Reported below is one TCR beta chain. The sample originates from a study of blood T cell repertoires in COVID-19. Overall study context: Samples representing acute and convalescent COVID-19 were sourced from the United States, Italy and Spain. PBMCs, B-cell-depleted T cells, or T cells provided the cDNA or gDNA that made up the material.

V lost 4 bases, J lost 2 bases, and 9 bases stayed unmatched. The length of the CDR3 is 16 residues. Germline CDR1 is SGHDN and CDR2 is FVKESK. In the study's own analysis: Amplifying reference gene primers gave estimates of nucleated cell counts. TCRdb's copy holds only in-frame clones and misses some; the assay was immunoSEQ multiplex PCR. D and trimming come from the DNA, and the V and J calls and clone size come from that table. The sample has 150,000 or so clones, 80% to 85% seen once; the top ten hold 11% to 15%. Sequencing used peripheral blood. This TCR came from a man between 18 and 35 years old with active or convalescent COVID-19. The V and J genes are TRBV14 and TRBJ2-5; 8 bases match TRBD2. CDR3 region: CASSRRAGVPQETQYF. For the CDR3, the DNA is TGTGCCAGCAGCCGCAGAGCGGGAGTCCCGCAAGAGACCCAGTACTTC.